This T cell receptor (beta chain) was sequenced in a study of beta chain features in type 1 diabetes. Study results and caveats: Moderate but significant shortening of TCRB CDR3s was recorded in all four CD4+ subsets from Type 1 diabetes patients.

The table lists this clone with a few counts. The antigen is undetermined. The investigators reverse transcribed all of the isolated RNA, so they sequenced expressed TCRB transcripts. Assay: immunoSEQ multiplex PCR; the TCRdb copy retains only in-frame clones and omits some. In the table there are over 600,000 clones, over 10% of which are singletons. This sequence was found in a man aged 25 to 45 with type 1 diabetes. Sequencing used naive CD4+ T cells from blood.

The CDR3 DNA sequence: TGTGCCAGCAGCTTAGAGGGGCACTCTGGAAACACCATATATTTT. Encoded protein: CASSLEGHSGNTIYF. The genes are TRBV11-1 and TRBJ1-3, with D perhaps TRBD1 (5 bases). CDR3 length: 15 residues. The V and J ends lost 1 base and 0 bases respectively, with 7 bases between them. Germline-derived CDR1 and CDR2 are SGHAT and FQDESV (reference sequence).